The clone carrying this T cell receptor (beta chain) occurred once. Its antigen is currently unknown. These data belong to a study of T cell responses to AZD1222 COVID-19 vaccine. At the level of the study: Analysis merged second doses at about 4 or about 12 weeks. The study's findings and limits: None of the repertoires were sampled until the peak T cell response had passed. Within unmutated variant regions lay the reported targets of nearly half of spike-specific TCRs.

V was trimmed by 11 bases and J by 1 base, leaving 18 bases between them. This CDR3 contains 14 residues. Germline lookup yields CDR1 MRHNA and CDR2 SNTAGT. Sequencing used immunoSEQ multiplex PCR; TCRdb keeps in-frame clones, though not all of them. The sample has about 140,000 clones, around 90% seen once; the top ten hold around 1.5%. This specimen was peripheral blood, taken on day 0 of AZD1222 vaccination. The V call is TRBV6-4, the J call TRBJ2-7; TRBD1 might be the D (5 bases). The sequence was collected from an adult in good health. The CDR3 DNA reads TGTGCCCCTCTGAGTACAGGCCCTTCCTACGAGCAGTACTTC. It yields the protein CAPLSTGPSYEQYF.